A single sample is the source of the 32 T cell receptor beta chains below, sequenced in a study of STAT5B mutations in CD4+ large granular lymphocyte leukemia. Assay: immunoSEQ multiplex PCR; the TCRdb copy retains only in-frame clones and omits some. The sample has some 21,000 clones; about 80% are singletons. Material for sequencing was CD4+ T cells from blood buffy coats. These TCRs come from a human donor in good health.

This clone was picked up one time. The chain employs TRBV30 and TRBJ2-5, with 7 bases identical to TRBD2. Germline CDR1 GTSNPN, CDR2 SVGIG (reference sequence). The V segment lost 2 bases and the J segment 4 bases; nucleotides outside the gene matches: 4. The CDR3 runs 13 residues. The chain's CDR3 is CAWSPGGIETQYF. The CDR3 DNA reads as TGTGCCTGGAGTCCGGGGGGTATAGAGACCCAGTACTTC.

The chain uses TRBV6-1 and TRBJ1-2; the D gene is possibly TRBD1 (6 bases). This CDR3 is 15 amino acids long. V shed 4 bases and J shed 2 bases, with 14 bases lying between them. Germline CDR1 reads MNHNS; CDR2 reads SASEGT. The CDR3 here is CASSVWTAENYGYTF. As DNA, the CDR3 is TGTGCCAGCAGTGTATGGACAGCGGAAAACTATGGCTACACCTTC.

In this sample, this clone turned up a few times. V and J are TRBV6-6 and TRBJ1-2, with 7 bases that match TRBD1. The CDR3 extends over 13 amino acids. V gave up 11 bases and J gave up 4 bases; unmatched junction bases: 10. Germline CDR1 and CDR2: MNHNY and SVGAGI (reference sequence). The CDR3 loop reads CAGTQGRGYGYTF. For the CDR3, the DNA is TGTGCCGGCACACAGGGGAGAGGCTATGGCTACACCTTC.

This chain connects TRBV18 to TRBJ2-1; D perhaps matches TRBD2 (5 bases). Germline CDR1 reads KGHSH; CDR2 reads LQKENI. The CDR3 is made up of 16 amino acids. The V end lost 3 bases, the J end lost 5 bases, and 17 bases lay between the germline ends. CDR3 DNA: TGTGCCAGCTCACCCGTCGGCGGGTGGGGTAACAATGAGCAGTTCTTC. Its protein product is CASSPVGGWGNNEQFF.

This chain connects TRBV11-2 to TRBJ2-5, with D possibly TRBD2 on 6 matching bases. The germline V and J ends were trimmed by 1 base and 5 bases, with 11 bases remaining between them. CDR1 and CDR2 (germline): SGHAT, FQNNGV. The CDR3 has 14 amino acids. CDR3 sequence reads: CASSLAGVGETQYF. CDR3 nucleotides: TGTGCCAGCAGCTTAGCGGGAGTGGGGGAGACCCAGTACTTC.

The chain links TRBV11-2 to TRBJ2-2; 9 bases map to TRBD1. Germline assignment: CDR1 SGHAT and CDR2 FQNNGV. The CDR3 runs to 16 residues. J gave up 4 bases and V 4 bases, and 7 bases lay outside the gene matches. The CDR3 is CASSSSGTGFTGELFF. The CDR3 DNA sequence: TGTGCCAGCAGCTCCTCCGGGACAGGGTTCACCGGGGAGCTGTTTTTT. Using reference TRBV11-2 and TRBJ2-2 for the parts outside the CDR3, the full variable domain is EAGVAQSPRYKIIEKRQSVAFWCNPISGHATLYWYQQILGQGPKLLIQFQNNGVVDDSQLPKDRFSAERLKGVDSTLKIQPAKLEDSAVYLCASSSSGTGFTGELFFGEGSRLTVL.

The gene calls are TRBV12-2 and TRBJ2-7; the D call in the table, TRBD1, was not verified against the DNA. TRBV12-2 is a recognized pseudogene. This CDR3 region has 17 residues. For the CDR3, the DNA is TGTGCAGTCCGGGACAGGTCCGACTTGAGGAGGAACTACGAGCAGTACTTC. It yields the protein CAVRDRSDLRRNYEQYF.

This clone was counted only a few times. The rearrangement uses TRBV28 and TRBJ1-1, with TRBD1 identical over 8 bases. Germline CDR1 and CDR2: MDHEN and SYDVKM. The junction had 9 bases not matched to a gene; V was cut back by 7 bases and J by 5 bases. This CDR3 contains 14 residues. The CDR3 DNA is TGTGCCAGCAACCAGGGGGCGCATGAAACTGAAGCTTTCTTT. Translated: CASNQGAHETEAFF. The full variable domain, completed using reference TRBV28 and TRBJ1-1, is DVKVTQSSRYLVKRTGEKVFLECVQDMDHENMFWYRQDPGLGLRLIYFSYDVKMKEKGDIPEGYSVSREKKERFSLILESASTNQTSMYLCASNQGAHETEAFFGQGTRLTVV.

The chain links TRBV19 to TRBJ1-2, with D uncertain. V was pared by 3 bases and J by 0 bases, with 20 bases between. Germline CDR1 and CDR2: LNHDA and SQIVND (reference sequence). The CDR3 consists of 18 residues. This CDR3 reads CASSMSSGGYETNYGYTF. The CDR3, as DNA: TGTGCCAGTAGTATGAGCTCGGGAGGATACGAAACTAACTATGGCTACACCTTC.

J is TRBJ2-7 and V is TRBV6-5; a possible D gene is TRBD2 (6 bases). CDR3 size: 13 residues. The V end lost 10 bases, the J end lost 4 bases, and 17 bases lay between the germline ends. Germline V gives CDR1 MNHEY, CDR2 SVGAGI. The CDR3 DNA is TGTGCCACTTCTGGGACTGATATATACGAGCAGTACTTC. Translating it yields CATSGTDIYEQYF.

The CDR3 reads CASSLVRGRGTEAFF. CDR3 bases: TGTGCCAGCAGCTTAGTCAGGGGTAGGGGCACTGAAGCTTTCTTT. The chain has TRBV7-6 and TRBJ1-1, with a weak D call TRBD1 (6 bases). The CDR3 spans 15 residues. The V end lost 1 base, the J end lost 4 bases, and 13 bases lay between the germline ends. Looked up from germline, CDR1 is SGHVS and CDR2 is FNYEAQ.

This sequence joins TRBV19 and TRBJ2-7; no clear D gene. The CDR3 sequence is 12 residues long. Germline V CDR1 and CDR2: LNHDA, SQIVND (reference sequence). V lost 8 bases and J lost 0, with 8 bases in between. The CDR3 loop reads CASSDNSYEQYF. CDR3 DNA: TGTGCCAGTTCTGACAACTCCTACGAGCAGTACTTC. The full variable domain, its missing parts supplied by reference TRBV19 and TRBJ2-7, is DGGITQSPKYLFRKEGQNVTLSCEQNLNHDAMYWYRQDPGQGLRLIYYSQIVNDFQKGDIAEGYSVSREKKESFPLTVTSAQKNPTAFYLCASSDNSYEQYFGPGTRLTVT.

This clone was recorded only once. V usage is TRBV2 and J usage is TRBJ2-5; a possible D gene is TRBD1 (5 bases). Germline CDR1 and CDR2: SNHLY and FYNNEI. This CDR3 comprises 14 residues. Trimming shortened V by 7 bases and J by 6 bases, and 18 bases separated the two germline ends. The CDR3 protein is CASTPPGYEKTQYF. The CDR3 nucleotides are TGTGCCAGCACCCCCCCAGGGTATGAAAAGACCCAGTACTTC.

This rearrangement joins TRBV29-1 to TRBJ2-7; D possibly uses TRBD1 or TRBD2 (6 bases each). The CDR3 extends over 15 amino acids. In germline, CDR1 is SQVTM, CDR2 ANQGSEA. The V gene lost 5 bases and the J gene lost 1 base, with 18 bases spanning the gap. Here the CDR3 reads CSVRGRSVESYEQYF. The CDR3 DNA reads TGCAGCGTTCGGGGGCGTAGTGTGGAATCCTACGAGCAGTACTTC.

The chain is built from TRBV5-4 and TRBJ2-1; 10 positions agree with TRBD1. Trimming removed 0 bases from V and 4 bases from J; junction bases left unmatched: 4. Germline-derived CDR1 and CDR2 are SGHNT and YYREEE (reference sequence). This CDR3 contains 16 residues. The CDR3 bases are TGTGCCAGCAGCTTGGTAGGACAGGGGGTGTACAATGAGCAGTTCTTC. It specifies CASSLVGQGVYNEQFF.

The J gene is TRBJ1-1, the V gene TRBV6-6; 10 bases match TRBD1. Per the germline V gene, CDR1 is MNHNY and CDR2 is SVGAGI (reference sequence). The CDR3 totals 14 residues. Trimming removed 4 bases from V and 1 base from J; junction bases left unmatched: 0. In nucleotides, the CDR3 is TGTGCCAGCAGTTGGGACAGGGGGAACACTGAAGCTTTCTTT. Its protein product is CASSWDRGNTEAFF.

This clone was counted between two and nine times. The chain uses TRBV4-1 and TRBJ1-2, with TRBD1 matching over 7 bases. Trimming at V came to 5 bases and at J to 1 base, leaving 7 bases not matched to a gene. The length of the CDR3 is 15 residues. Looked up from germline, CDR1 is MGHRA and CDR2 is YSYEKL. Written as DNA, the CDR3 is TGCGCCAGCAGCGAGAGGACAGGTTTTAACTATGGCTACACCTTC. As protein: CASSERTGFNYGYTF.

The chain couples TRBV30 to TRBJ2-1; 13 bases are shared with TRBD2. V gave up 0 bases and J gave up 4 bases; unmatched junction bases: 3. CDR1 GTSNPN and CDR2 SVGIG come from the germline V gene (reference sequence). The CDR3 has 16 residues. The CDR3 reads CAWSVPTSGRYNEQFF. The CDR3 nucleotides are TGTGCCTGGAGTGTCCCGACTAGCGGGAGGTACAATGAGCAGTTCTTC.

This clone was seen a few times. This chain uses TRBV6-1 with TRBJ1-4; 11 bases agree with TRBD1. Germline values: CDR1 MNHNS, CDR2 SASEGT. V lost 6 bases to trimming and J lost 8 bases; unmatched junction nucleotides: 8. The CDR3 is 15 amino acids. The CDR3 DNA reads as TGTGCCAGCAGCGGATACGGGACAGGGGGAGAAAAACTGTTTTTT. Translation: CASSGYGTGGEKLFF.

About this clone itself: This specimen includes other DNA sequences encoding the same CDR3. The rearrangement links TRBV20-1 to TRBJ2-1; D is undetermined. The germline gives CDR1 DFQATT, CDR2 SNEGSKA (reference sequence). V lost 1 base, J lost 4 bases, and 2 bases lay in between. This CDR3 spans 11 amino acids. The CDR3 DNA sequence: TGCAGTGCTAGAGTGTACAATGAGCAGTTCTTC. The encoded protein is CSARVYNEQFF.

The gene calls are TRBV7-2 and TRBJ2-1; D might be TRBD1 (5 bases). V lost 5 bases and J lost 10, with 9 bases in between. Germline lookup yields CDR1 SGHTA and CDR2 FQGNSA. This CDR3 has 11 residues. The CDR3 nucleotides are TGTGCCAGCAGCCTACAGGCGGAGCAGTTCTTC. As protein: CASSLQAEQFF. Complete variable domain (other parts from reference TRBV7-2 and TRBJ2-1): GAGVSQSPSNKVTEKGKDVELRCDPISGHTALYWYRQSLGQGLEFLIYFQGNSAPDKSGLPSDRFSAERTGGSVSTLTIQRTQQEDSAVYLCASSLQAEQFFGPGTRLTVL.

J is TRBJ2-3 and V is TRBV4-1; D is unclear. Trimming took off 4 bases at V and 1 base at J, with 12 bases between the two ends. The CDR3 covers 15 residues. The germline V gene has CDR1 MGHRA and CDR2 YSYEKL. As DNA, the CDR3 is TGCGCCAGCAGCCTCTCTGCGGCCCGCACAGATACGCAGTATTTT. Amino acid sequence: CASSLSAARTDTQYF.

This chain links TRBV30 with TRBJ1-1; D perhaps matches TRBD1 (5 bases). Trimming removed 0 bases at V and 5 bases at J, with 13 bases between. The CDR3 runs to 14 residues. CDR1 is GTSNPN, CDR2 SVGIG, per germline (reference sequence). CDR3 nucleotides: TGTGCCTGGAGTGTCAAGGGGTTCGGGACTGAAGCTTTCTTT. It encodes CAWSVKGFGTEAFF.

This clone was found a few times. The chain links TRBV2 to TRBJ1-1; D gene uncertain. There are 15 residues in the CDR3. V was clipped by 1 base and J by 3 bases, with 12 bases between them. Germline assignment: CDR1 SNHLY and CDR2 FYNNEI. For the CDR3, the DNA is TGTGCCAGCAGTGAAGTGGTACAGACTTACACTGAAGCTTTCTTT. This translates into CASSEVVQTYTEAFF.

The genes are TRBV14 and TRBJ2-7, with D perhaps assigned TRBD1 or TRBD2 (5 bases each). This CDR3 contains 13 residues. Germline values: CDR1 SGHDN, CDR2 FVKESK. The V and J ends lost 1 base and 7 bases respectively, with 11 bases between them. The CDR3 DNA follows: TGTGCCAGCAGCCAAGCCGAGGGACGGGAGCAGTACTTC. Protein: CASSQAEGREQYF.

The chain recombines TRBV11-2 with TRBJ2-4, with D unresolved. The CDR3 extends over 14 amino acids. V shed 4 bases and J shed 6 bases, with 13 bases lying between them. The germline CDR1 and CDR2 sequences are SGHAT and FQNNGV. This chain's CDR3 is CASSSLTERNIQYF. The DNA of the CDR3 is TGTGCCAGCAGCTCATTGACCGAGAGAAACATTCAGTACTTC.

The chain uses TRBV11-2 and TRBJ2-3, with D unclear. Germline V gene lookup returns CDR1 SGHAT and CDR2 FQNNGV. CDR3 length equals 16 residues. V lost 2 bases and J lost 2, with 14 bases in between. The CDR3 DNA follows: TGTGCCAGCAGCTTATTGATGACAATCGACACAGATACGCAGTATTTT. Translated, it gives CASSLLMTIDTDTQYF.

The V gene is TRBV6-6, the J gene TRBJ1-1; D not certain. Germline V CDR1 and CDR2: MNHNY, SVGAGI (reference sequence). The CDR3 runs to 15 residues. With 0 bases removed from V and 3 bases from J, the gap between germline ends came to 11 bases. The CDR3 DNA reads TGTGCCAGCAGTTACTCAGCAGTTAGGGACACTGAAGCTTTCTTT. Translating it yields CASSYSAVRDTEAFF.

The chain recombines TRBV19 with TRBJ2-2; D possibly corresponds to TRBD1 (6 bases). The germline V gene encodes CDR1 LNHDA and CDR2 SQIVND (reference sequence). V was pared by 7 bases and J by 3 bases, with 15 bases between. The CDR3 sequence is 15 residues long. The CDR3 protein is CASTRGQPYTGELFF. DNA of the CDR3: TGTGCCAGTACCCGAGGACAGCCGTACACCGGGGAGCTGTTTTTT.

The chain has TRBV19 and TRBJ2-7; D remains ambiguous. This CDR3 has 13 amino acids. Germline loops: CDR1 LNHDA, CDR2 SQIVND (reference sequence). V was shortened by 3 bases and J by 4 bases, with 10 bases between the two germline ends. CDR3 region: CASSIQHTYEQYF. CDR3 in DNA: TGTGCCAGTAGTATTCAGCATACATACGAGCAGTACTTC.

V gene TRBV5-1 combines with J gene TRBJ2-1, with D perhaps TRBD2 (6 bases). CDR3 length: 16 residues. Germline CDR1 reads SGHRS; CDR2 reads YFSETQ. V lost 0 bases and J lost 6, with 16 bases in between. Here the CDR3 DNA reads TGCGCCAGCAGCTTGGATGGCGGGAATAGCCCCAATGAGCAGTTCTTC. As protein: CASSLDGGNSPNEQFF.

The chain is built from TRBV7-9 and TRBJ2-7; 9 nucleotides agree with TRBD1. The germline gives CDR1 SEHNR, CDR2 FQNEAQ (reference sequence). The CDR3 contains 14 residues. V lost 4 bases to trimming and J lost 3 bases; unmatched junction nucleotides: 4. CDR3 sequence: CASSSGQGYYEQYF. CDR3 sequence (DNA): TGTGCCAGCAGCTCGGGACAGGGATACTACGAGCAGTACTTC.